This T cell receptor (beta chain) is drawn from a study of control samples from healthy donors and cancer patients. This CDR3 comprises 13 residues. CDR1 LGHDT and CDR2 YNNKEL come from the germline V gene (reference sequence). The V gene lost 0 bases and the J gene lost 7 bases, with 10 bases spanning the gap. The assay was immunoSEQ multiplex PCR, and TCRdb's table has in-frame clones only and misses some. The table shows 150,000 to 180,000 clones, with about 93% occurring only once. This rearrangement joins TRBV3-1 (or the pseudogene TRBV3-2) to TRBJ2-7; D is unclear. The sample consisted of blood. This sequence originates from a man aged 45-60 years in good health. DNA for the CDR3: TGTGCCAGCAGCCAAGATCTACGTACGGAGCAGTACTTC. Its translation is CASSQDLRTEQYF.